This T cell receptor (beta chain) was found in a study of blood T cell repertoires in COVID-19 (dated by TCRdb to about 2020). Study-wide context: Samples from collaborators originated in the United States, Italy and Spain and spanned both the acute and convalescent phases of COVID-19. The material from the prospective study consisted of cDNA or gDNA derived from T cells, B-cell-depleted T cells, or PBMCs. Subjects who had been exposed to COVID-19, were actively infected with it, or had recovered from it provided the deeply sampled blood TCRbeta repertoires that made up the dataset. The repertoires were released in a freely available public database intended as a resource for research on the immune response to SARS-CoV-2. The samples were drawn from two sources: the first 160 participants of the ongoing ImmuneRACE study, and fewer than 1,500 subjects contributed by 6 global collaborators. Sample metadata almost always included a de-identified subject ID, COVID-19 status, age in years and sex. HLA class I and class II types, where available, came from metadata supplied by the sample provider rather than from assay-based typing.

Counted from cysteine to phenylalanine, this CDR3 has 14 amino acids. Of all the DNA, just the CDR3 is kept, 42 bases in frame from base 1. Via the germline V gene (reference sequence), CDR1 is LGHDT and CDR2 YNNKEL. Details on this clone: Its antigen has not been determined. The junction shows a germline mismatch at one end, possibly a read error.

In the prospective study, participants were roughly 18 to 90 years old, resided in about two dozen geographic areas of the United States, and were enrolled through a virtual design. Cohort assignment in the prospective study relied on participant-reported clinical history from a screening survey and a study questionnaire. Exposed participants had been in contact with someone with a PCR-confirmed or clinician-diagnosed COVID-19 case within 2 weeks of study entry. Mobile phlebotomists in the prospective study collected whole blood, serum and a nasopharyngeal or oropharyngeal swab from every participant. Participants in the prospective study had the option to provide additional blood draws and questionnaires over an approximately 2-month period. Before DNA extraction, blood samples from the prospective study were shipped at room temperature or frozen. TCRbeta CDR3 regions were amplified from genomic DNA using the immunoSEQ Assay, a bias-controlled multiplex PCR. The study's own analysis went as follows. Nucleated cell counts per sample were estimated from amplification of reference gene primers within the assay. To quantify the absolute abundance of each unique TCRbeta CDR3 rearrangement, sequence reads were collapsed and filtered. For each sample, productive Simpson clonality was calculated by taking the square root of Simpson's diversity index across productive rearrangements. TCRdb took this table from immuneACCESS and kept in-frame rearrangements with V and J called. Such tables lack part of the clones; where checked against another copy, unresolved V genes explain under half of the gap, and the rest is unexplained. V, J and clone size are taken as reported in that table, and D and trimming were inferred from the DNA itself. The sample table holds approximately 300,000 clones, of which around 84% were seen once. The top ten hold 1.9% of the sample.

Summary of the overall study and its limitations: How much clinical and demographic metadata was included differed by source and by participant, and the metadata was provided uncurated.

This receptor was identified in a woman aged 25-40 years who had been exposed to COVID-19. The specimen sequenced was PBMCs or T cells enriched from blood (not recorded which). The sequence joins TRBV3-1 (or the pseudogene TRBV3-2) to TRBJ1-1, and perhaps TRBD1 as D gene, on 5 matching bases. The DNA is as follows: TGTGCCAGCTGCCAGGGAGGGGTGAACACTGAAGCTTTCTTT. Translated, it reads CASCQGGVNTEAFF.